These T cell receptor beta chains were read from a single sample in a study of T cell changes during pregnancy in multiple sclerosis. Sequencing was performed with immunoSEQ multiplex PCR; in TCRdb, only in-frame clones are kept and a portion is missing. Here the sample spans 100,000 or so clones, more than 85% being singletons. The source material was peripheral blood, sampled in the second trimester of pregnancy. The source is a female donor with multiple sclerosis, enrolled in a pregnancy study. Each CDR3 is given with its conserved first and last residue. Each record gives: J gene, D gene, V gene, clone size, CDR3 protein, CDR3 DNA. A D gene is named only where the DNA matches it firmly. Size values are once, few and many counts, or a class for expanded clones, and some rows have none.

TRBJ2-1	.	TRBV2	.	CATSIFYNEQFF	TGTGCCACTAGCATATTCTACAATGAGCAGTTCTTC
TRBJ1-1	.	TRBV19	.	CATPGHRWANTEAFF	TGTGCCACGCCAGGGCACCGGTGGGCGAACACTGAAGCTTTCTTT
TRBJ2-1	TRBD2	TRBV6-5	.	CASSYSLAGAHEQFF	TGTGCCAGCAGTTACTCTTTAGCGGGAGCCCATGAGCAGTTCTTC
TRBJ2-1	TRBD1	TRBV25-1	few	CASSEVGTGEQFF	TGTGCCAGCTCTGAAGTAGGGACAGGTGAGCAGTTCTTC
TRBJ1-1	TRBD1	TRBV19	.	CASRSQGESTEAFF	TGTGCCAGTAGGAGTCAGGGGGAAAGCACTGAAGCTTTCTTT
TRBJ1-4	.	TRBV5-4	once	CASSRGPATNEKLFF	TGTGCCAGCAGCCGTGGTCCGGCAACTAATGAAAAACTGTTTTTT
TRBJ1-1	.	TRBV29-1	.	CSVVRGDTEAFF	TGCAGCGTTGTTCGGGGAGACACTGAAGCTTTCTTT
TRBJ2-3	.	TRBV9	.	CASSVEDYYTDTQYF	TGTGCCAGCAGCGTAGAAGACTACTACACAGATACGCAGTATTTT
TRBJ1-4	.	TRBV30	.	CAWSRDNIDEKLFF	TGTGCCTGGAGTAGAGACAATATCGATGAAAAACTGTTTTTT
TRBJ1-1	.	TRBV27	.	CASSLFFGSEAFF	TGTGCCAGCAGTTTATTTTTCGGGTCTGAAGCTTTCTTT
TRBJ1-5	.	TRBV30	once	CAWSLPQGQWGPQHF	TGTGCCTGGAGTCTCCCACAGGGACAATGGGGGCCCCAGCATTTT
TRBJ2-1	TRBD1	TRBV9	.	CASSGRDRTYNEQFF	TGTGCCAGCAGCGGAAGGGACAGAACCTACAATGAGCAGTTCTTC
TRBJ2-7	TRBD1	TRBV10-3	.	CAISDFRDRGPKSYEQYF	TGTGCCATCAGTGACTTCCGGGACAGGGGCCCCAAATCCTACGAGCAGTACTTC
TRBJ1-1	.	TRBV6-5	.	CASSYEWNTEAFF	TGTGCCAGCAGTTACGAGTGGAACACTGAAGCTTTCTTT
TRBJ2-5	TRBD2	TRBV19	once	CASSPGTSGRAYQETQYF	TGTGCCAGTAGCCCGGGGACTAGCGGGAGAGCGTACCAAGAGACCCAGTACTTC
TRBJ2-7	.	TRBV5-1	.	CASSLDGSGYEQYF	TGCGCCAGCAGCTTGGACGGGAGCGGCTACGAGCAGTACTTC
TRBJ2-7	.	TRBV6-6	.	CASSYSTGAPHYEQYF	TGTGCCAGCAGTTACTCGACGGGAGCTCCACACTACGAGCAGTACTTC
TRBJ2-7	TRBD2	TRBV7-8	.	CASSSTVTSGGSYEQYF	TGTGCCAGCAGCTCCACCGTGACTAGCGGAGGCTCCTACGAGCAGTACTTC
TRBJ2-1	TRBD2	TRBV10-3	.	CAITHSGMVGNEQFF	TGTGCCATCACCCATAGCGGGATGGTTGGGAATGAGCAGTTCTTC